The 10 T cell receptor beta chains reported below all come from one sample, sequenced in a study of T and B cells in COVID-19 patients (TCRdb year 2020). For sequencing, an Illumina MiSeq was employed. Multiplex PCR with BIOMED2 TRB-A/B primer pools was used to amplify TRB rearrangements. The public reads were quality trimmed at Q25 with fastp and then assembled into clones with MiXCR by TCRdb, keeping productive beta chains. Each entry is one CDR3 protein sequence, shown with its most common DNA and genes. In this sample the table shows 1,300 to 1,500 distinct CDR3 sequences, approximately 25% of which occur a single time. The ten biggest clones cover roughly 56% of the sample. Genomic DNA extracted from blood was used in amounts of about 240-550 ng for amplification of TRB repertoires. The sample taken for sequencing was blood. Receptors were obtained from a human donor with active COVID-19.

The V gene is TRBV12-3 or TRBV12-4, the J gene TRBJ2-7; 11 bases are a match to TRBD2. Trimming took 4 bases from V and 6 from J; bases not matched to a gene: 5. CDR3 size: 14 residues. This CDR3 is CASSYTSGRGEQYF. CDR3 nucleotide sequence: TGTGCCAGCAGTTACACTAGCGGGAGAGGCGAGCAGTACTTC.

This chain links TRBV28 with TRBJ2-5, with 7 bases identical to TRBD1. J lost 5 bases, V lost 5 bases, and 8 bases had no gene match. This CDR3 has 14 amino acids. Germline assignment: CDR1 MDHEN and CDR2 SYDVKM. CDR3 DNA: TGTGCCAGCAGTATTACAGGGGCTTGGGAGACCCAGTACTTC. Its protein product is CASSITGAWETQYF.

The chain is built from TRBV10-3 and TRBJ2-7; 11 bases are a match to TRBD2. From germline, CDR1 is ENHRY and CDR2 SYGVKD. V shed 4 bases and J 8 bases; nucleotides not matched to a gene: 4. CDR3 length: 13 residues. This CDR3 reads CAISGTSGSQQYF. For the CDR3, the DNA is TGTGCCATCAGTGGGACTAGCGGGTCCCAGCAGTACTTC.

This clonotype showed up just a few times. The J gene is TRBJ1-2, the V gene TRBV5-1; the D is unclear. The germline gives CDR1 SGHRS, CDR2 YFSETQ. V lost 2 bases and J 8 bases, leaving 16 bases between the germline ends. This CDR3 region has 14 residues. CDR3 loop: CASSFEGSGRGYTF. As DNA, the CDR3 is TGCGCCAGCAGCTTTGAAGGTTCCGGAAGGGGCTACACCTTC.

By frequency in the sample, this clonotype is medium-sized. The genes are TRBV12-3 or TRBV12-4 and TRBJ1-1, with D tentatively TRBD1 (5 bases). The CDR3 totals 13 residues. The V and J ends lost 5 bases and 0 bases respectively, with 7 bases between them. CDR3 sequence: CASSPTVNTEAFF. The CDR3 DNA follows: TGTGCCAGCAGTCCGACAGTGAACACTGAAGCTTTCTTT.

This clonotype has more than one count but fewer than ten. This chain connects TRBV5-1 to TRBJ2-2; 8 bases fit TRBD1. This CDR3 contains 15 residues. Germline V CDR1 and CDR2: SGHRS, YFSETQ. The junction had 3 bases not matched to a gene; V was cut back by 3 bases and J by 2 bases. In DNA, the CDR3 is TGCGCCAGCAGCTGGGGACAGGCTAACACCGGGGAGCTGTTTTTT. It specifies CASSWGQANTGELFF.

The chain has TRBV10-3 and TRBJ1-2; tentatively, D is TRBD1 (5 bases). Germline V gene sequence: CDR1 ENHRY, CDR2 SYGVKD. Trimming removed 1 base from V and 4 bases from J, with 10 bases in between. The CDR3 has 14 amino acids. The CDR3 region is CAISELTDSYGYTF. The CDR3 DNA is TGTGCCATCAGTGAGTTGACAGACAGCTATGGCTACACCTTC.

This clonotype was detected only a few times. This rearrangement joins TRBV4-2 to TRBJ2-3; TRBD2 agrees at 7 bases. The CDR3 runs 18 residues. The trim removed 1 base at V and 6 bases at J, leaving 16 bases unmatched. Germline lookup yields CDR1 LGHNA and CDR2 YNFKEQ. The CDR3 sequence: CASSQVGGPSGGFDTQYF. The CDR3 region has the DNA TGTGCCAGCAGCCAAGTGGGAGGGCCCTCGGGAGGTTTCGATACGCAGTATTTT.

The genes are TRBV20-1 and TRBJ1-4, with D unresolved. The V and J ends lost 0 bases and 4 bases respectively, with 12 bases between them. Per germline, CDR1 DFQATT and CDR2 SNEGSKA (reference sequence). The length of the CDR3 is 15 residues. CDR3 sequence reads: CSARDLRVGNEKLFF. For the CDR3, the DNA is TGCAGTGCTAGAGATCTGCGGGTGGGTAATGAAAAACTGTTTTTT.

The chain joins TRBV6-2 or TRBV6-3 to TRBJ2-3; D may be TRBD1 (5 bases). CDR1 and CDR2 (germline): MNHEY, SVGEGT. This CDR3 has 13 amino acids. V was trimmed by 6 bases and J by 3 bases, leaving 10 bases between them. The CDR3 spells CASRSGITDTQYF. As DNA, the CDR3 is TGTGCCAGCAGATCAGGGATTACAGATACGCAGTATTTT.